This record looks at one TCR beta chain sequence and its context. What it binds is unknown. The entry originates in a study of T cell responses to AZD1222 COVID-19 vaccine. Study in general: Second-dose recipients at about 4 or about 12 weeks were treated as one pooled group.

Sequenced by immunoSEQ multiplex PCR; TCRdb stores in-frame clones only, minus some. The data show some 150,000 clones, approximately 90% seen once. Looked up from germline, CDR1 is GTSNPN and CDR2 is SVGIG (reference sequence). V lost 1 base and J lost 2, with 14 bases in between. There are 15 residues in the CDR3. Broader study findings: The study sampled repertoires only after the peak T cell response. White British people made up most donors, females outnumbered males, and clonal diversity was possibly underestimated. A rise in Spike-specific TCR breadth and depth followed two AZD1222 doses.

The chain recombines TRBV30 with TRBJ1-1; D remains ambiguous. This receptor was identified in an adult in good health. Sequenced here: peripheral blood, sampled on day 0 of AZD1222 vaccination. The CDR3 nucleotides are TGTGCCTGGAGTGGGGCAGGCCCACGAAACACTGAAGCTTTCTTT. It translates to CAWSGAGPRNTEAFF.